Below are 11 T cell receptor beta chains sequenced from a single sample in a study of shared T cell receptors in the human thymus. The protocol was immunoSEQ multiplex PCR, while the TCRdb copy is restricted to in-frame clones and leaves out a portion. The data contain 500,000 to 550,000 clones, 78% of them singletons. These records were also assigned to another study, of human thymus T cells.

Sample: thymocytes. These TCRs come from a boy under two years old with a congenital heart defect.

This clone has just a few counts. V gene TRBV19 combines with J gene TRBJ1-1; 8 positions agree with TRBD1. Germline trimming cut 10 bases from V and 2 bases from J; bases unmatched to any gene: 3. This CDR3 has 12 amino acids. Germline CDR1 is LNHDA and CDR2 is SQIVND (reference sequence). CDR3 coding DNA: TGTGCCACCGCAGGGGGCAACACTGAAGCTTTCTTT. Protein: CATAGGNTEAFF.

The chain has TRBV19 and TRBJ2-7; 9 bases align to TRBD2. This CDR3 is 14 amino acids long. V lost 5 bases, J lost 5 bases, and 7 bases stayed unmatched. The V gene's germline CDR1 is LNHDA and CDR2 SQIVND (reference sequence). The CDR3 reads CASSVGSSGDEQYF. The CDR3 region has the DNA TGTGCCAGTAGTGTGGGGTCTAGCGGGGACGAGCAGTACTTC. Supplemented by reference TRBV19 and TRBJ2-7, the full variable domain reads DGGITQSPKYLFRKEGQNVTLSCEQNLNHDAMYWYRQDPGQGLRLIYYSQIVNDFQKGDIAEGYSVSREKKESFPLTVTSAQKNPTAFYLCASSVGSSGDEQYFGPGTRLTVT.

The rearrangement uses TRBV29-1 and TRBJ1-2; TRBD1 aligns across 9 bases. Trimming took 5 bases from V and 8 from J; bases not matched to a gene: 6. CDR1 and CDR2 (germline): SQVTM, ANQGSEA. The CDR3 is 12 amino acids. The DNA of the CDR3 is TGCAGCGTTCCACAGGGGGCGAAAGGCTACACCTTC. It translates to CSVPQGAKGYTF.

This clone occurred a few times. This rearrangement joins TRBV9 to TRBJ2-7; no clear D gene. CDR1 SGDLS and CDR2 YYNGEE come from the germline V gene. V was shortened by 4 bases and J by 2 bases, with 19 bases between the two germline ends. The CDR3 totals 16 residues. The CDR3 region has the DNA TGTGCCAGCAGCTCTCACCTAACAGCAACGACCTACGAGCAGTACTTC. Translating gives CASSSHLTATTYEQYF.

The rearrangement links TRBV28 to TRBJ2-1; the match to TRBD1 covers 8 bases. This CDR3 is built from 14 residues. Germline V CDR1 and CDR2: MDHEN, SYDVKM. The junction had 3 bases not matched to a gene; V was cut back by 4 bases and J by 4 bases. CDR3 in amino acids: CASSSTGGYNEQFF. For the CDR3, the DNA is TGTGCCAGCAGTTCCACAGGGGGGTACAATGAGCAGTTCTTC.

The V call is TRBV21-1, the J call TRBJ2-7; the D call of TRBD2 is as the table states it, not checked on the DNA. TRBV21-1 represents a pseudogene. The CDR3 is 13 residues long. The DNA for the CDR3 is TGTGCCAGCAGCACCGAGTTCGATCACGAGCAGTACTTC. Translation gives CASSTEFDHEQYF.

V usage is TRBV27 and J usage is TRBJ2-1; 8 bases line up with TRBD2. This CDR3 contains 13 residues. Losses at the gene ends were 2 bases for V and 9 bases for J; bases not matched to a gene: 3. The germline V gene encodes CDR1 MNHEY and CDR2 SMNVEV (reference sequence). The CDR3: CASSLGGGSEQFF. The DNA of the CDR3 is TGTGCCAGCAGTTTAGGCGGGGGGAGTGAGCAGTTCTTC.

The chain joins TRBV4-3 to TRBJ2-7, with 8 positions matching TRBD1. Unmatched junction bases numbered 11, after V lost 5 bases and J lost 5 bases. This CDR3 has 15 residues. Germline assignment: CDR1 LGHNA and CDR2 YSLEER. CDR3: CASSFQGAPRDEQYF. The CDR3 DNA reads TGCGCCAGCAGCTTCCAGGGGGCCCCGCGGGACGAGCAGTACTTC.

The rearrangement links TRBV18 to TRBJ2-7, with D maybe TRBD2 (6 bases). The V gene's germline CDR1 is KGHSH and CDR2 LQKENI. Trimming removed 0 bases at V and 3 bases at J, with 15 bases between. This CDR3 has 16 residues. The CDR3 DNA reads TGTGCCAGCTCACCACCCCGAGTAGCGGAGTACTACGAGCAGTACTTC. It is translated as CASSPPRVAEYYEQYF.

The chain links TRBV11-2 to TRBJ2-4; tentatively, D is TRBD2 (5 bases). The germline CDR1 and CDR2 sequences are SGHAT and FQNNGV. The CDR3 length is 13 residues. Trimming took 7 bases from V and 4 from J, leaving 11 bases between them. The CDR3 spells CASTGGGKNIQYF. The CDR3 coding sequence is TGTGCCAGCACCGGAGGTGGGAAAAACATTCAGTACTTC.

The rearrangement links TRBV9 to TRBJ2-2, with a tentative D call TRBD2 (6 bases). V was shortened by 2 bases and J by 4 bases, with 15 bases between the two germline ends. Germline values: CDR1 SGDLS, CDR2 YYNGEE. The CDR3 covers 16 residues. The CDR3, as DNA: TGTGCCAGCAGCGTCTACGGCGGGAAGAGCACCGGGGAGCTGTTTTTT. This codes for CASSVYGGKSTGELFF.